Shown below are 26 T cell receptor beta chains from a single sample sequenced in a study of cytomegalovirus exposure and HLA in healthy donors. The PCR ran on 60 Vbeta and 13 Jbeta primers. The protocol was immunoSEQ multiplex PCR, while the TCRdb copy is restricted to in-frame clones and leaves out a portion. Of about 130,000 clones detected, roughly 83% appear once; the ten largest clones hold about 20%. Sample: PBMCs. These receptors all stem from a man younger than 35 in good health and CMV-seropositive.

The CDR3 protein is CASSSGLAGGAEQFF. CDR3 coding DNA: TGCGCCAGCAGCTCGGGACTAGCGGGGGGGGCGGAGCAGTTCTTC. This chain connects TRBV5-1 to TRBJ2-1, with 16 bases fitting TRBD2. V lost 3 bases, J lost 10 bases, and 4 bases stayed unmatched. The CDR3 is 15 amino acids. Germline V lookup: CDR1 SGHRS, CDR2 YFSETQ.

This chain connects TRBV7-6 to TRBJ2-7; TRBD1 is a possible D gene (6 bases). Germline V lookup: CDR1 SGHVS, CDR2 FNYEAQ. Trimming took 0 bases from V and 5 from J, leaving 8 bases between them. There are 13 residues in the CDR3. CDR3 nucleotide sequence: TGTGCCAGCAGCTTAGCGCCAGGGGACGAGCAGTACTTC. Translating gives CASSLAPGDEQYF.

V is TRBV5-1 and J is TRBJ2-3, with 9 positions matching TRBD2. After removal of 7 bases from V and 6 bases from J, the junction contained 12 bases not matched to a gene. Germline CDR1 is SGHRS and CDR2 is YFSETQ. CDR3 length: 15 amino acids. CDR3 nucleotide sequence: TGCGCCAGCCTTGCAGGGCGGGGGGGTCGGGATACGCAGTATTTT. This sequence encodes CASLAGRGGRDTQYF.

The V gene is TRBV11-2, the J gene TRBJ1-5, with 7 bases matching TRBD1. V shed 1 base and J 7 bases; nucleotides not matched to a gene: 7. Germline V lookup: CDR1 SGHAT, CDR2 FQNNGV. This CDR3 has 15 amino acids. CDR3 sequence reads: CASSLGRQGRQPQHF. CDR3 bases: TGTGCCAGCAGCTTAGGGAGACAGGGTCGCCAGCCCCAGCATTTT.

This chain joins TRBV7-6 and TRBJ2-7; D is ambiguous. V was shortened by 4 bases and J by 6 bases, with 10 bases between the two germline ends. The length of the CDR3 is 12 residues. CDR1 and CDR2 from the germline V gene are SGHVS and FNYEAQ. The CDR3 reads CASSWASSEQYF. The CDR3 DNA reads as TGTGCCAGCAGCTGGGCCAGCTCCGAGCAGTACTTC. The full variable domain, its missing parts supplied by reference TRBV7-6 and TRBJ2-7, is GAGVSQSPRYKVTKRGQDVALRCDPISGHVSLYWYRQALGQGPEFLTYFNYEAQQDKSGLPNDRFSAERPEGSISTLTIQRTEQRDSAMYRCASSWASSEQYFGPGTRLTVT.

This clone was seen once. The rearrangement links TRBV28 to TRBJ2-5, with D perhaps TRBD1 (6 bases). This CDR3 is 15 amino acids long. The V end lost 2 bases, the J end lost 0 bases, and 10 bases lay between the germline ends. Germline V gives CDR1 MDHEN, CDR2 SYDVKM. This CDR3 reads CASSLRGSYQETQYF. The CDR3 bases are TGTGCCAGCAGTTTAAGGGGGTCTTACCAAGAGACCCAGTACTTC.

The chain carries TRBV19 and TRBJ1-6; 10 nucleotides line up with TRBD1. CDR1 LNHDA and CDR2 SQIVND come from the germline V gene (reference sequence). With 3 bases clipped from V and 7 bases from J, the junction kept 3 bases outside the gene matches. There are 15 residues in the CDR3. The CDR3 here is CASSMVTGGNSPLHF. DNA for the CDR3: TGTGCCAGTAGTATGGTGACAGGGGGCAATTCACCCCTCCACTTT.

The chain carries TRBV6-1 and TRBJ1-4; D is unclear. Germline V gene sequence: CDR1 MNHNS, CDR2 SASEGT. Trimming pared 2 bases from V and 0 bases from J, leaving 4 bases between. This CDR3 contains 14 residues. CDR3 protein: CASSEQTTNEKLFF. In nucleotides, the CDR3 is TGTGCCAGCAGTGAACAGACAACTAATGAAAAACTGTTTTTT.

The CDR3 nucleotides read TGTGCCAGCAGTGATCAGCGAGGGGGACCTTTTTACAATGAGCAGTTCTTC. This gives the protein CASSDQRGGPFYNEQFF. The rearrangement joins TRBV6-1 to TRBJ2-1, with D possibly being TRBD1 (6 bases). The CDR3 has 17 amino acids. Between the trimmed V and J ends, which lost 3 bases and 4 bases, there was a span of 19 bases. The germline gives CDR1 MNHNS, CDR2 SASEGT.

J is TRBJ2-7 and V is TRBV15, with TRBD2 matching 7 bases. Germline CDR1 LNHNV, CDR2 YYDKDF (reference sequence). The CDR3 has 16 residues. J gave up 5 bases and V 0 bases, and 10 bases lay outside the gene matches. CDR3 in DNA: TGTGCCACCAGCAGAGATTGGGGGGGGGTCGAGGACGAGCAGTACTTC. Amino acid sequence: CATSRDWGGVEDEQYF.

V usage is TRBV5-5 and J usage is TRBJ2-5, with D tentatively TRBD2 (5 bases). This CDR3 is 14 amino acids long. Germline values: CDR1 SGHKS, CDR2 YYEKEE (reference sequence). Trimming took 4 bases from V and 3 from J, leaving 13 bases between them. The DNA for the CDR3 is TGTGCCAGCAGCAGCCCCGGGGTCAAAGAGACCCAGTACTTC. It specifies CASSSPGVKETQYF.

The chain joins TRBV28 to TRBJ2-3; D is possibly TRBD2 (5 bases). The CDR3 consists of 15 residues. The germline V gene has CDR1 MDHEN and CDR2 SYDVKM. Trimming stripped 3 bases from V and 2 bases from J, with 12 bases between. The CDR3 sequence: CASSFAGDVTDTQYF. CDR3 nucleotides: TGTGCCAGCAGTTTTGCCGGGGATGTCACAGATACGCAGTATTTT.

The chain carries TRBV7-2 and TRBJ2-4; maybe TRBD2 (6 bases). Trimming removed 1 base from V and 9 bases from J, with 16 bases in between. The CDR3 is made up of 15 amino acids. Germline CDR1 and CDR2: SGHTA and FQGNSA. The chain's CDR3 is CASSLETSSWGIQYF. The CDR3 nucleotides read TGTGCCAGCAGCTTAGAAACTAGCAGCTGGGGCATTCAGTACTTC.

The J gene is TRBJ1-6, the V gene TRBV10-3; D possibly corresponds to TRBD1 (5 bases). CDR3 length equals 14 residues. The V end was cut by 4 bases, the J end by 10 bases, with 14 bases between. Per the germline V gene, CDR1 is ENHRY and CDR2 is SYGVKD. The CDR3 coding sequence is TGTGCCATCAGTGTGGGGGGAGTGGAGTCACCCCTCCACTTT. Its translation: CAISVGGVESPLHF.

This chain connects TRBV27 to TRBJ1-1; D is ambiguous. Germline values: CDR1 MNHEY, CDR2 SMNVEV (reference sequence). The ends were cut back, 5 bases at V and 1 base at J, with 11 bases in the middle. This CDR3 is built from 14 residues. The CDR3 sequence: CASSPMEPNTEAFF. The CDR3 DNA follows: TGTGCCAGCAGTCCGATGGAGCCGAACACTGAAGCTTTCTTT.

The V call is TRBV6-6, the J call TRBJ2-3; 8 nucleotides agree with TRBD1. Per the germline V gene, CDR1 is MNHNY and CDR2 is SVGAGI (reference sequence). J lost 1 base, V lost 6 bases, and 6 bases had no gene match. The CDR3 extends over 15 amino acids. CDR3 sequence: CASSATGGGTDTQYF. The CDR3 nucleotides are TGTGCCAGCAGCGCTACAGGGGGTGGCACAGATACGCAGTATTTT.

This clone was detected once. The CDR3 is CALKGAGNEKLFF. The CDR3 DNA reads as TGTGCCCTTAAGGGCGCGGGTAATGAAAAACTGTTTTTT. The genes are TRBV30 and TRBJ1-4; the D is unclear. This CDR3 has 13 amino acids. Per germline, CDR1 GTSNPN and CDR2 SVGIG (reference sequence). Trimming left V 8 bases short and J 4 bases short, with 14 bases between.

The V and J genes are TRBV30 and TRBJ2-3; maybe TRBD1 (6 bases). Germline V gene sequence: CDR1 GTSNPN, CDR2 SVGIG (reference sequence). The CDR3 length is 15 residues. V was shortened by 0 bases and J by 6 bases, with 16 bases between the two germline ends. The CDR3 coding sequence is TGTGCCTGGAGTGTACTATATGGTGACAGGGATACGCAGTATTTT. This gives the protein CAWSVLYGDRDTQYF.

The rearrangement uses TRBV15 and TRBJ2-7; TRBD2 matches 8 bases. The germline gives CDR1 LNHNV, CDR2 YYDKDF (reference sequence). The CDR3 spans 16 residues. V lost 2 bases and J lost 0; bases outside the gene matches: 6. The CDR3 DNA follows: TGTGCCACCAGCAGACCTGCCCTAGCGGGCTCCTACGAGCAGTACTTC. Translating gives CATSRPALAGSYEQYF. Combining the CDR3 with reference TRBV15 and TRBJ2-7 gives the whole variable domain DAMVIQNPRYQVTQFGKPVTLSCSQTLNHNVMYWYQQKSSQAPKLLFHYYDKDFNNEADTPDNFQSRRPNTSFCFLDIRSPGLGDTAMYLCATSRPALAGSYEQYFGPGTRLTVT.

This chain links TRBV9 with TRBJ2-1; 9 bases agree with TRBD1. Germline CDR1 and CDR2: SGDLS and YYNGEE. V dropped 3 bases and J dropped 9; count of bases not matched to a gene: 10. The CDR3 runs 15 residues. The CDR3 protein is CASSGRDREFGEQFF. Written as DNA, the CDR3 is TGTGCCAGCAGCGGCCGGGACAGGGAGTTTGGTGAGCAGTTCTTC.

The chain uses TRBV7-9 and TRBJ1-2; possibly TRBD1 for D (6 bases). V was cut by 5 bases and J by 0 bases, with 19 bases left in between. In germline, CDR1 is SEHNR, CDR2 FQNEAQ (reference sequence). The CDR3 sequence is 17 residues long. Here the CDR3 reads CASSGYRDTISNYGYTF. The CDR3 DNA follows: TGTGCCAGCAGCGGCTACCGGGACACAATTTCTAACTATGGCTACACCTTC. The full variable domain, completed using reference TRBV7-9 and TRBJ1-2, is DTGVSQNPRHKITKRGQNVTFRCDPISEHNRLYWYRQTLGQGPEFLTYFQNEAQLEKSRLLSDRFSAERPKGSFSTLEIQRTEQGDSAMYLCASSGYRDTISNYGYTFGSGTRLTVV.

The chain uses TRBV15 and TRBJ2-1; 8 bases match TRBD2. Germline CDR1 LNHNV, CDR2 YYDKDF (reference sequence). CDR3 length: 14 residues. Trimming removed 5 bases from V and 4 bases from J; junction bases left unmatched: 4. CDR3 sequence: CATSGGGLYNEQFF. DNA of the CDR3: TGTGCCACCAGCGGCGGGGGGCTTTACAATGAGCAGTTCTTC.

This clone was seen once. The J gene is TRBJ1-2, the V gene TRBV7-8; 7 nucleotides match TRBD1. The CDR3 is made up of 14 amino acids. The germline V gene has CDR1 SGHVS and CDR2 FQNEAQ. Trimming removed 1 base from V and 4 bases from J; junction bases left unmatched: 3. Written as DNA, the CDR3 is TGTGCCAGCAGCTTAGTAGGGACAGTCTATGGCTACACCTTC. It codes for CASSLVGTVYGYTF.

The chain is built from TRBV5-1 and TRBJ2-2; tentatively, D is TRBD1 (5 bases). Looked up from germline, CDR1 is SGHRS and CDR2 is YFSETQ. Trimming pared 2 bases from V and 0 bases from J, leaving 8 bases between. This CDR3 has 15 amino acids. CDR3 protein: CASSFQGANTGELFF. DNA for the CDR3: TGCGCCAGCAGCTTTCAGGGCGCGAACACCGGGGAGCTGTTTTTT. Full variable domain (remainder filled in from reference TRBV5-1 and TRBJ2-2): KAGVTQTPRYLIKTRGQQVTLSCSPISGHRSVSWYQQTPGQGLQFLFEYFSETQRNKGNFPGRFSGRQFSNSRSEMNVSTLELGDSALYLCASSFQGANTGELFFGEGSRLTVL.

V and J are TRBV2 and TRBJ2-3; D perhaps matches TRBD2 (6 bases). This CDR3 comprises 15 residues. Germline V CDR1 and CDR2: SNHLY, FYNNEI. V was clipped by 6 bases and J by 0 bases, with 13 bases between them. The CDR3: CASRPQAGSTDTQYF. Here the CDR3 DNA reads TGTGCCAGCAGGCCTCAGGCGGGGAGCACAGATACGCAGTATTTT.

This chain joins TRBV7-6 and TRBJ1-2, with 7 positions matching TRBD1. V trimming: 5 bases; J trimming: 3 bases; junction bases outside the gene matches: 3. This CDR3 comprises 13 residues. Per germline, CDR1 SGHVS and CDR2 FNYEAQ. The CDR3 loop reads CASSPTGYYGYTF. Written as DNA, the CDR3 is TGTGCCAGCAGCCCGACAGGGTACTATGGCTACACCTTC.